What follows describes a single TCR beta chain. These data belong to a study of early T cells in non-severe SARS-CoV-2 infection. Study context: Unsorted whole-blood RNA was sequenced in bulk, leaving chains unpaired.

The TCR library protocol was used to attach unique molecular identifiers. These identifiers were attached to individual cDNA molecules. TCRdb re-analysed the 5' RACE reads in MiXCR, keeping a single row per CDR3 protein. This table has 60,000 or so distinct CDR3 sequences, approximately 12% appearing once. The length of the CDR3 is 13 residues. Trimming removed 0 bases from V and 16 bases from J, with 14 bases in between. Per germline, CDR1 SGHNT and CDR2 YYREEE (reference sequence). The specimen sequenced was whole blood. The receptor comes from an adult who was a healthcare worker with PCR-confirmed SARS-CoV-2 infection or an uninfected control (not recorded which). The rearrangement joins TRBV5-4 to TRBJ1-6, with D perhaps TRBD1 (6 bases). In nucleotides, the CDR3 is TGTGCCAGCAGCTTGGATTACGGGACAAAACTCCACTTT. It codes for CASSLDYGTKLHF.